Presented here are 32 T cell receptor beta chains from one specimen sequenced in a study of blood T cell repertoires in COVID-19. The method was immunoSEQ multiplex PCR; TCRdb's version includes in-frame clones alone and lacks a portion of them. The repertoire includes some 180,000 clones, around 76% of them detected once, and roughly 8.7% sits in the top ten. Sequenced sample: peripheral blood. These receptor sequences come from a woman aged 45-65 years with active or convalescent COVID-19.

The chain has TRBV2 and TRBJ2-2; TRBD2 agrees at 12 bases. Per the germline V gene, CDR1 is SNHLY and CDR2 is FYNNEI. J was trimmed by 6 bases and V by 6 bases; bases with no gene match: 8. The CDR3 runs 16 residues. CDR3 protein: CASRFTSGGPAGELFF. DNA for the CDR3: TGTGCCAGCAGGTTCACTAGCGGGGGGCCGGCCGGGGAGCTGTTTTTT.

This rearrangement joins TRBV18 to TRBJ1-6; D unclear. The germline V gene encodes CDR1 KGHSH and CDR2 LQKENI. The V and J ends lost 3 bases and 10 bases respectively, with 10 bases between them. The CDR3 is 13 amino acids. This CDR3 is CASSPYARSPLHF. As DNA, the CDR3 is TGTGCCAGCTCACCCTACGCTCGCTCACCCCTCCACTTT.

CDR3 in DNA: TGTGCCAGCAGTTTCGACAGGACTAGCTCGAATGAGCAGTTCTTC. Translating gives CASSFDRTSSNEQFF. The chain couples TRBV3-1 (or the pseudogene TRBV3-2) to TRBJ2-1, with TRBD2 identical over 8 bases. In germline, CDR1 is LGHDT, CDR2 YNNKEL (reference sequence). This CDR3 has 15 amino acids. V lost 6 bases, J lost 7 bases, and 11 bases stayed unmatched.

This clone has only one observation. The chain joins TRBV18 to TRBJ2-1; 9 nucleotides line up with TRBD2. Per the germline V gene, CDR1 is KGHSH and CDR2 is LQKENI. Trimming cost V 0 bases and J 7 bases; bases outside gene matches: 1. This CDR3 has 14 residues. The CDR3 sequence is CASSPPTSGNEQFF. The CDR3, as DNA: TGTGCCAGCTCACCACCCACTAGCGGGAATGAGCAGTTCTTC. The full variable domain, in which reference TRBV18 and TRBJ2-1 provide the parts outside the CDR3, is NAGVMQNPRHLVRRRGQEARLRCSPMKGHSHVYWYRQLPEEGLKFMVYLQKENIIDESGMPKERFSAEFPKEGPSILRIQQVVRGDSAAYFCASSPPTSGNEQFFGPGTRLTVL.

The chain combines TRBV18 with TRBJ2-4, with a tentative D call TRBD2 (6 bases). This CDR3 comprises 17 residues. Between the trimmed V and J ends, which lost 0 bases and 10 bases, there was a span of 22 bases. CDR1 and CDR2 (germline): KGHSH, LQKENI. The CDR3 region is CASSPPYQGPGRKIQYF. The CDR3 nucleotides are TGTGCCAGCTCACCACCGTATCAGGGCCCGGGGAGGAAAATTCAGTACTTC.

This clone was seen a few times. The chain carries TRBV4-2 and TRBJ2-5; 9 bases fit TRBD2. J lost 0 bases, V lost 1 base, and 3 bases had no gene match. Germline V gene sequence: CDR1 LGHNA, CDR2 YNFKEQ. The CDR3 consists of 16 residues. CDR3 protein: CASSQGSGGYQETQYF. The DNA for the CDR3 is TGTGCCAGCAGCCAAGGGAGCGGGGGGTACCAAGAGACCCAGTACTTC.

This clone has just a few counts. The chain carries TRBV12-3 or TRBV12-4 and TRBJ2-1, with D possibly being TRBD2 (5 bases). The CDR3 consists of 12 residues. Trimming took off 5 bases at V and 9 bases at J, with 11 bases between the two ends. The CDR3 sequence is CASSLWRVEQFF. The CDR3 DNA reads as TGTGCCAGCAGTCTCTGGCGGGTTGAGCAGTTCTTC.

This chain uses TRBV5-1 with TRBJ2-7, with 8 bases lining up with TRBD1. V shed 0 bases and J 5 bases; nucleotides not matched to a gene: 4. This CDR3 region has 14 residues. Germline V gene lookup returns CDR1 SGHRS and CDR2 YFSETQ. In DNA form, the CDR3 reads TGCGCCAGCAGCTTGGACAGGGGGGTCAACGAGCAGTACTTC. Protein product: CASSLDRGVNEQYF.

The J gene is TRBJ1-2, the V gene TRBV6-2 or TRBV6-3, with a possible D match to TRBD1 (6 bases). Deletions cut 6 bases from V and 4 bases from J, with 15 bases between. There are 14 residues in the CDR3. The germline gives CDR1 MNHEY, CDR2 SVGEGT. The CDR3 nucleotides read TGTGCCAGCAGCAGAACAGGGTCGGCCTATGGCTACACCTTC. Translating gives CASSRTGSAYGYTF.

J is TRBJ1-2 and V is TRBV29-1; 9 nucleotides line up with TRBD1. The CDR3 extends over 14 amino acids. The J segment lost 5 bases and the V segment lost 6 bases, leaving 10 bases of the junction unmatched. CDR1 SQVTM and CDR2 ANQGSEA come from the germline V gene. In DNA form, the CDR3 reads TGCAGCGTGCTAAAGGACAGGGGCGGGTATGGCTACACCTTC. It specifies CSVLKDRGGYGYTF.

This clone was found a few times. The CDR3 bases are TGTGCCAGCAGCTTGGGGCCCCGGGACAGGGAAGGGAACACTGAAGCTTTCTTT. This sequence encodes CASSLGPRDREGNTEAFF. The V and J genes are TRBV5-5 and TRBJ1-1; 9 positions match TRBD1. Trimming took 0 bases from V and 1 from J; bases not matched to a gene: 10. There are 18 residues in the CDR3. CDR1 is SGHKS and CDR2 is YYEKEE in the germline V gene (reference sequence). The entire variable domain, with the rest obtained from reference TRBV5-5 and TRBJ1-1, is as follows: DAGVTQSPTHLIKTRGQQVTLRCSPISGHKSVSWYQQVLGQGPQFIFQYYEKEERGRGNFPDRFSARQFPNYSSELNVNALLLGDSALYLCASSLGPRDREGNTEAFFGQGTRLTVV.

This clone was picked up a small number of times. CDR3 DNA: TGCGCCAGCAGTCACCGGGACAGGGGCCCCCGGGGCCCACACACTGAAGCTTTCTTT. This encodes CASSHRDRGPRGPHTEAFF. The chain couples TRBV23-1 to TRBJ1-1, with 10 bases matching TRBD1. TRBV23-1 is an open reading frame whose function is uncertain. The CDR3 spans 19 residues. V trimming: 3 bases; J trimming: 3 bases; junction bases outside the gene matches: 16.

The chain has TRBV23-1 and TRBJ1-1; D unclear. TRBV23-1 is recorded as an ORF, its role being uncertain. The CDR3 is 12 residues long. The V and J ends lost 8 bases and 1 base respectively, with 8 bases between them. This chain's CDR3 is CASLDTNTEAFF. As DNA, the CDR3 is TGCGCCAGCCTCGACACGAACACTGAAGCTTTCTTT.

A single count supports this clone. This chain links TRBV9 with TRBJ1-6; 10 nucleotides match TRBD1. Germline CDR1 SGDLS, CDR2 YYNGEE. The CDR3 runs to 16 residues. Germline trimming cut 3 bases from V and 10 bases from J; bases unmatched to any gene: 10. Written as DNA, the CDR3 is TGTGCCAGCAGCGCTGACCTGGGACAGGGGCACTCACCCCTCCACTTT. Its translation: CASSADLGQGHSPLHF.

The chain links TRBV6-5 to TRBJ1-1; D is undetermined. Per the germline V gene, CDR1 is MNHEY and CDR2 is SVGAGI. Trimming took 2 bases from V and 1 from J, leaving 11 bases between them. CDR3 length equals 15 residues. CDR3: CASSYHDRGNTEAFF. The CDR3 DNA sequence: TGTGCCAGCAGTTACCACGACCGGGGGAACACTGAAGCTTTCTTT.

The chain employs TRBV5-6 and TRBJ2-3, with 12 bases identical to TRBD2. V lost 2 bases to trimming and J lost 5 bases; unmatched junction nucleotides: 3. This CDR3 contains 15 residues. Germline V lookup: CDR1 SGHDT, CDR2 YYEEEE. The CDR3 bases are TGTGCCAGCAGCTTAGGACTAGCGGGGAGAGATACGCAGTATTTT. Its protein product is CASSLGLAGRDTQYF.

V is TRBV14 and J is TRBJ1-5, with 7 bases that match TRBD1. The V and J ends lost 3 bases and 0 bases, in that order; junction bases with no gene match: 8. In germline, CDR1 is SGHDN, CDR2 FVKESK. The CDR3 totals 17 residues. For the CDR3, the DNA is TGTGCCAGCAGCCATCCCAGGGGGGATTATAGCAATCAGCCCCAGCATTTT. Its protein product is CASSHPRGDYSNQPQHF.

This clone was counted only a few times. The rearrangement uses TRBV7-2 and TRBJ1-4; 8 nucleotides align to TRBD1. The germline CDR1 and CDR2 sequences are SGHTA and FQGNSA. The CDR3 has 16 residues. V shed 5 bases, J shed 2 bases, and the junction held 7 bases outside the gene matches. The CDR3 coding sequence is TGTGCCAGCAGCAGACCGGGGGACAGGACTAATGAAAAACTGTTTTTT. Encoded protein: CASSRPGDRTNEKLFF.

CDR3 in DNA: TGTGCCTGGGGATCGGGTGGCAATGAGCAGTTCTTC. It encodes CAWGSGGNEQFF. J is TRBJ2-1 and V is TRBV30, with D unresolved. This CDR3 comprises 12 residues. Trimming pared 5 bases from V and 6 bases from J, leaving 11 bases between. Per germline, CDR1 GTSNPN and CDR2 SVGIG (reference sequence).

V usage is TRBV25-1 and J usage is TRBJ1-6; D remains unclear. Germline V gene sequence: CDR1 MGHDK, CDR2 SYGVNS. The ends were cut back, 3 bases at V and 5 bases at J, with 17 bases in the middle. The CDR3 is 17 residues long. CDR3: CASSDGALGTHNSPLHF. The CDR3, as DNA: TGTGCCAGCAGTGATGGCGCGCTAGGAACCCATAATTCACCCCTCCACTTT.

The chain employs TRBV6-2 or TRBV6-3 and TRBJ2-3, with a weak D call TRBD2 (6 bases). V shed 7 bases and J shed 6 bases, with 17 bases lying between them. CDR1 and CDR2 (germline): MNHEY, SVGEGT. The CDR3 is made up of 14 amino acids. The chain's CDR3 is CASTPRRGGDTQYF. CDR3 nucleotide sequence: TGTGCCAGCACCCCCCGGAGGGGCGGGGATACGCAGTATTTT.

The table lists this clone with a count of one. Here the CDR3 reads CASRPAGYSGNTIYF. CDR3 DNA sequence: TGTGCCAGCAGGCCCGCAGGGTACTCTGGAAACACCATATATTTT. The V call is TRBV6-5, the J call TRBJ1-3, with D possibly being TRBD1 (5 bases). The germline V gene has CDR1 MNHEY and CDR2 SVGAGI. V shed 6 bases and J shed 0 bases, with 12 bases lying between them. The CDR3 extends over 15 amino acids.

The CDR3 protein is CASSEAVNAGARTDTQYF. Here the CDR3 DNA reads TGTGCCAGCAGTGAAGCGGTAAACGCGGGGGCCCGCACAGATACGCAGTATTTT. This chain uses TRBV6-1 with TRBJ2-3, with D perhaps TRBD2 (7 bases). V shed 0 bases and J shed 1 base, with 17 bases lying between them. Germline lookup yields CDR1 MNHNS and CDR2 SASEGT. The CDR3 has 18 residues.

This clone has just one count. The chain combines TRBV9 with TRBJ2-7, with TRBD1 matching over 10 bases. Looked up from germline, CDR1 is SGDLS and CDR2 is YYNGEE. This CDR3 has 14 amino acids. With V trimmed by 4 bases and J by 5 bases, 6 bases remained unmatched. CDR3 coding DNA: TGTGCCAGCAGCACCCGACAGGGGGCAGACGAGCAGTACTTC. This codes for CASSTRQGADEQYF.

This clone appeared a single time. The chain has TRBV24-1 and TRBJ2-1, with D possibly being TRBD2 (5 bases). The germline CDR1 and CDR2 sequences are KGHDR and SFDVKD. This CDR3 is built from 16 residues. Trimming removed 3 bases at V and 3 bases at J, with 14 bases between. DNA of the CDR3: TGTGCCACCAGTGATAATAGTGCGGCGGGCTACAATGAGCAGTTCTTC. The encoded protein is CATSDNSAAGYNEQFF.

CDR3 amino acids: CASSAPGQANTGELFF. CDR3 DNA: TGTGCCAGCAGCGCGCCGGGACAGGCGAACACCGGGGAGCTGTTTTTT. The chain is built from TRBV5-4 and TRBJ2-2, with 8 bases lining up with TRBD1. The ends lost 4 bases at V and 0 bases at J; junction bases unmatched: 5. This CDR3 is built from 16 residues. Germline V gene data show CDR1 as SGHNT and CDR2 as YYREEE (reference sequence).

This chain links TRBV28 with TRBJ1-1, with a tentative D call TRBD1 (5 bases). Germline CDR1 reads MDHEN; CDR2 reads SYDVKM. Trimming took off 7 bases at V and 4 bases at J, with 7 bases between the two ends. The CDR3 totals 11 residues. In nucleotides, the CDR3 is TGTGCCAGCACAGGGTTCACTGAAGCTTTCTTT. Translated: CASTGFTEAFF.

About this clone: Additional DNA sequences in this sample encode the identical CDR3. The J gene is TRBJ2-1, the V gene TRBV11-2; D is unresolved. CDR1 is SGHAT and CDR2 is FQNNGV in the germline V gene. This CDR3 has 13 amino acids. V lost 1 base and J lost 5, with 6 bases in between. For the CDR3, the DNA is TGTGCCAGCAGCTTAGGACAAAACAATGAGCAGTTCTTC. It yields the protein CASSLGQNNEQFF.

V is TRBV6-5 and J is TRBJ1-2; tentatively, D is TRBD1 (5 bases). CDR3 length: 13 residues. V was clipped by 6 bases and J by 5 bases, with 13 bases between them. Germline V gene data show CDR1 as MNHEY and CDR2 as SVGAGI. CDR3 sequence reads: CASRNQAGYGYTF. CDR3 DNA: TGTGCCAGCAGAAATCAAGCAGGGTATGGCTACACCTTC.

This chain joins TRBV7-2 and TRBJ1-3, with TRBD1 matching over 9 bases. Trimming took 3 bases from V and 0 from J; bases not matched to a gene: 3. Germline CDR1 is SGHTA and CDR2 is FQGNSA. This CDR3 comprises 16 residues. The CDR3 DNA sequence: TGTGCCAGCAGCTTGGGGACAGGGCCCTCTGGAAACACCATATATTTT. Translating it yields CASSLGTGPSGNTIYF. Full variable domain (outside the CDR3, taken from reference TRBV7-2 and TRBJ1-3): GAGVSQSPSNKVTEKGKDVELRCDPISGHTALYWYRQSLGQGLEFLIYFQGNSAPDKSGLPSDRFSAERTGGSVSTLTIQRTQQEDSAVYLCASSLGTGPSGNTIYFGEGSWLTVV.

The rearrangement links TRBV4-1 to TRBJ1-6; TRBD1 is a possible D gene (5 bases). Trimming pared 0 bases from V and 7 bases from J, leaving 10 bases between. Germline CDR1 reads MGHRA; CDR2 reads YSYEKL. The CDR3 sequence is 15 residues long. The CDR3 protein is CASSQDSGRNSPLHF. CDR3 in DNA: TGCGCCAGCAGCCAAGATTCAGGGAGGAATTCACCCCTCCACTTT.

The J gene is TRBJ1-1, the V gene TRBV15, with D maybe TRBD1 (5 bases). Germline V gene lookup returns CDR1 LNHNV and CDR2 YYDKDF (reference sequence). This CDR3 is built from 13 residues. With 6 bases removed from V and 10 bases from J, the gap between germline ends came to 18 bases. CDR3 DNA: TGTGCCACCAGTTTCTCCCACTCCGGGGGAGCTTTCTTT. Protein: CATSFSHSGGAFF.